This entry concerns a single T cell receptor (beta chain). Despite likely unrecorded immune exposures, the donors were nominally healthy at the time of sampling. PCR employed 60 Vbeta and 13 Jbeta primers. Method: immunoSEQ multiplex PCR; TCRdb's copy keeps in-frame clones and lacks some. This table holds 110,000 to 150,000 clones, less than 10% found once. The source of the sample is a study of cytomegalovirus exposure and HLA in healthy donors. Per the germline V gene, CDR1 is KGHSH and CDR2 is LQKENI. V was clipped by 2 bases and J by 0 bases; unmatched bases: 6. The CDR3 loop spans 16 amino acids. The sequencing sample was made of PBMCs. The clonotype was recovered from a man in his fifties or sixties in good health and CMV-seronegative. This chain uses TRBV18 with TRBJ1-1; TRBD1 aligns across 7 bases. In DNA, the CDR3 is TGTGCCAGCTCACCATTGGGGACAGCCATGAACACTGAAGCTTTCTTT. As protein: CASSPLGTAMNTEAFF.